The rows below give T cell receptor beta chains drawn from one sample of a study of T cells after yellow fever vaccination. TCRdb passed the 5' RACE reads through MiXCR, listing each CDR3 protein once. Altogether hundreds of thousands of distinct CDR3 sequences are present, around 13% being singletons, with the ten largest covering more than 3%. The sample was CD4+ T cells sorted from PBMCs, taken 15 days after the yellow fever booster vaccination. The receptors were sampled from a man younger than 35 who received the YFV17D yellow fever vaccine. CDR3s include the opening cysteine and the closing phenylalanine or tryptophan. D genes are given only for firm matches. Some rows mark clone size as missing; the rest say once, few, many or name a class of expanded clone.

cdr3_nt cdr3_aa cdr3_length d_call j_call clone_size v_call
TGTGCCAGCCACGTAGGGACAGATGGCTACACCTTC CASHVGTDGYTF 12 TRBD1 TRBJ1-2 . TRBV2
TGTGCCAGCAGCTATGAAAGAGGACCTGAAGCTTTCTTT CASSYERGPEAFF 13 . TRBJ1-1 many TRBV13
TGCGCCAGCACCACGGGACATAGCACAGATACGCAGTATTTT CASTTGHSTDTQYF 14 . TRBJ2-3 . TRBV5-1
TGCGCCAGCAGCCAAGAGGCTAGCGGGGCTCCCCCCGGGGAGCTGTTTTTT CASSQEASGAPPGELFF 17 TRBD2 TRBJ2-2 few TRBV4-1
TGTGCCAGCAGTTTTCTCCCCGACAGCTACGAGCAGTACTTC CASSFLPDSYEQYF 14 . TRBJ2-7 . TRBV12-3/TRBV12-4
TGTGCCAGCAGAGTTACCGGACAGGGTGGATCCTACGAGCAGTACTTC CASRVTGQGGSYEQYF 16 TRBD1 TRBJ2-7 few TRBV6-1
TGCAGCCGAAAGGGGAATGAGCAGTTCTTC CSRKGNEQFF 10 . TRBJ2-1 few TRBV20-1
TGTGCCAGCAGACTGAGACAGGGCGTAGATGAAAAACTGTTTTTT CASRLRQGVDEKLFF 15 TRBD1 TRBJ1-4 few TRBV7-2
TGCAGTGCTAGCCTTACAGGCGTGGGGGCCGGAGAAAAACTGTTTTTT CSASLTGVGAGEKLFF 16 . TRBJ1-4 many TRBV20-1
TGCGCCAGCAGCTTGGATCTCCTGGTTAGCTTC CASSLDLLVSF 11 . TRBJ2-5 few TRBV5-1
TGTGCCAGCAGCCTTTCCGGGACAAAAGGAGTTGAAGCTTTCTTT CASSLSGTKGVEAFF 15 . TRBJ1-1 many TRBV12-3/TRBV12-4
TGTGCCAGCAGTTCCCCTTTGTCCAGGAGATTTGGGGAGCTGTTTTTT CASSSPLSRRFGELFF 16 . TRBJ2-2 . TRBV28
TGCAGTGCTATAGCGGGGCTCACCTACAATGAGCAGTTCTTC CSAIAGLTYNEQFF 14 TRBD2 TRBJ2-1 . TRBV20-1
TGTGCCAGCAGCCCTCTCGGGGGGGCAAAGACCCAGTACTTC CASSPLGGAKTQYF 14 TRBD2 TRBJ2-5 few TRBV6-5
TGTGCCAGCAGCTCACTGACTAGCGGGGATACCCAGGGCGGGGAGCTGTTTTTT CASSSLTSGDTQGGELFF 18 TRBD2 TRBJ2-2 . TRBV6-5
TGCAGCGTTGGCGGGGCAGGGGGAGTTGGTCAGCCCCAGCATTTT CSVGGAGGVGQPQHF 15 TRBD1 TRBJ1-5 few TRBV29-1
TGTGCCAGCAGCGCCGGGAGCGTTTACCTCGGCGAGCAGTACTTC CASSAGSVYLGEQYF 15 . TRBJ2-7 few TRBV6-5
TGTGCCAGCAGCCCGCCCGGGGCGGGGGGCAACAATGAGCAGTTCTTC CASSPPGAGGNNEQFF 16 TRBD2 TRBJ2-1 few TRBV7-3
TGTGCCAGCAGCGTAGCCCCCGCGCCAGGCAATGAGCAGTTCTTC CASSVAPAPGNEQFF 15 . TRBJ2-1 . TRBV9
TGCGCCAGCAGCCCCCGGGGGGGGGGTGCTGAGCAGTTCTTC CASSPRGGGAEQFF 14 TRBD2 TRBJ2-1 . TRBV5-1
TGTGCCAGCAGCGCCGGGACTAGCGGGGGGGTGTTCTACAATGAGCAGTTCTTC CASSAGTSGGVFYNEQFF 18 TRBD2 TRBJ2-1 . TRBV9
TGCAGCGTTGTACTAGCACTAGGGGGGAATGAGCAGTTCTTC CSVVLALGGNEQFF 14 . TRBJ2-1 . TRBV29-1
TGTGCCAGCCTAGCGGGGGAAAGAACAGATACGCAGTATTTT CASLAGERTDTQYF 14 TRBD2 TRBJ2-3 few TRBV12-3/TRBV12-4
TGCGCCAGCCAACAGCGCTCTGGGGCCAACGTCCTGACTTTC CASQQRSGANVLTF 14 . TRBJ2-6 few TRBV5-1
TGTGCCAGTAGTACCACATTCGCAAATCAGCCCCAGCATTTT CASSTTFANQPQHF 14 . TRBJ1-5 . TRBV19